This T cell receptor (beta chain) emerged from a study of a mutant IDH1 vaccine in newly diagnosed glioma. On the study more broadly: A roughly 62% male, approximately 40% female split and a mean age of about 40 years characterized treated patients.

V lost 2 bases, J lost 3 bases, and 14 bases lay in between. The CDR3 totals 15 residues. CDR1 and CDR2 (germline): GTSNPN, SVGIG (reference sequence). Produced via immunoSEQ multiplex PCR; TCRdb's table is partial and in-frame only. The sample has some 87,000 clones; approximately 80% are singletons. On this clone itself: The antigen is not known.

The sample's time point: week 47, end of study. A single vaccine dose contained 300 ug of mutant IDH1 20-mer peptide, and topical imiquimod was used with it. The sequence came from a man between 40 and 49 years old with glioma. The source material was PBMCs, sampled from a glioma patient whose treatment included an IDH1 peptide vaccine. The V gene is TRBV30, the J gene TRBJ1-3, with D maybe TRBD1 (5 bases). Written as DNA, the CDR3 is TGTGCCTGGAGTCCCCGTGGGGGTAGTGGAAACACCATATATTTT. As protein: CAWSPRGGSGNTIYF.